Listed below are T cell receptor beta chains from one sample, sequenced in a study of beta chain features in type 1 diabetes. Profiled with immunoSEQ multiplex PCR; TCRdb holds only in-frame clones, not every one. The sample has 300,000 to 350,000 clones, less than 20% seen once; the top ten hold 0.044%. Sequenced sample: naive CD4+ T cells from blood. The receptors were sampled from a woman aged 18-35 years in good health. Both conserved end residues are part of each CDR3. The D gene is left open where the match is weak. A clone size is listed for some rows: how often the clone was seen (once, few, many), or a class if it is expanded.

J,size,D,V,CDR3,DNA
TRBJ2-7,few,TRBD2,TRBV29-1,CSVALIAGEPYEQYF,TGCAGCGTTGCCCTGATAGCGGGAGAACCCTACGAGCAGTACTTC
TRBJ2-6,few,-,TRBV6-5,CASRGGANVLTF,TGTGCCAGCCGGGGTGGGGCCAACGTCCTGACTTTC
TRBJ1-5,-,-,TRBV30,CAWRGGGNQPQHF,TGTGCCTGGAGGGGAGGAGGAAATCAGCCCCAGCATTTT
TRBJ1-5,few,-,TRBV27,CASSPGLSNQPQHF,TGTGCCAGCAGCCCGGGACTGAGCAATCAGCCCCAGCATTTT
TRBJ1-2,-,-,TRBV4-3,CASSQDREYGYTF,TGCGCCAGCAGCCAAGATAGGGAGTATGGCTACACCTTC
TRBJ1-1,few,-,TRBV5-1,CASSPLAGMEAFF,TGCGCCAGCAGCCCGCTTGCAGGGATGGAAGCTTTCTTT
TRBJ1-4,-,-,TRBV19,CASSIVRDEKLFF,TGTGCCAGTAGTATTGTGAGGGATGAAAAACTGTTTTTT
TRBJ2-3,-,TRBD2,TRBV2,CASSGSGGGPDTQYF,TGTGCCAGCAGTGGGAGCGGGGGGGGTCCGGATACGCAGTATTTT
TRBJ2-2,few,TRBD2,TRBV7-9,CASSSSGTSGSTGELFF,TGTGCCAGCAGCTCGTCCGGGACTAGCGGGAGCACCGGGGAGCTGTTTTTT
TRBJ1-4,-,-,TRBV4-1,CASSQDPGGGNEKLFF,TGCGCCAGCAGCCAAGATCCGGGGGGAGGGAATGAAAAACTGTTTTTT
TRBJ2-7,-,-,TRBV6-6,CASSTGAMTVGQYF,TGTGCCAGCAGTACTGGGGCCATGACAGTGGGGCAGTACTTC
TRBJ2-7,many,-,TRBV7-9,CASSLTGIHYEQYF,TGTGCCAGCAGTTTGACCGGGATTCACTACGAGCAGTACTTC
TRBJ2-1,-,TRBD2,TRBV4-2,CASSQERYGTSGRGNEQFF,TGTGCCAGCAGCCAAGAAAGATATGGGACTAGCGGGAGGGGCAATGAGCAGTTCTTC
TRBJ1-1,few,-,TRBV7-2,CASRGYGLNMAFF,TGTGCCAGCAGGGGCTACGGATTAAATATGGCTTTCTTT
TRBJ2-7,-,-,TRBV6-6,CASSYSVTYEQYF,TGTGCCAGCAGTTACTCTGTTACCTACGAGCAGTACTTC
TRBJ2-7,-,TRBD1,TRBV29-1,CSVGDRVSVYEQYF,TGCAGCGTTGGTGACAGGGTCTCGGTCTACGAGCAGTACTTC
TRBJ2-1,few,TRBD1,TRBV11-2,CASSLARQGAYNEQFF,TGTGCCAGCAGCTTAGCCCGACAGGGGGCCTACAATGAGCAGTTCTTC
TRBJ2-7,-,TRBD1,TRBV7-9,CASSLGQGISYEQYF,TGTGCCAGCAGCTTGGGACAGGGGATATCCTACGAGCAGTACTTC
TRBJ1-4,-,TRBD1,TRBV2,CASSEVGDRSEKLFF,TGTGCCAGCAGTGAAGTGGGGGACAGAAGTGAAAAACTGTTTTTT
TRBJ1-4,-,-,TRBV6-5,CASSYSWPGKSEKLFF,TGTGCCAGCAGTTACTCGTGGCCCGGGAAATCGGAAAAACTGTTTTTT
TRBJ1-2,-,-,TRBV21-1,CASSTGQDYGYTF,TGTGCCAGCAGCACCGGACAGGACTATGGCTACACCTTC
TRBJ1-2,-,TRBD1,TRBV30,CAWTPGTVYGYTF,TGTGCCTGGACCCCCGGGACAGTATATGGCTACACCTTC
TRBJ1-4,few,-,TRBV23-1,CASSQSKQGRATNEKLFF,TGCGCCAGCAGTCAATCGAAACAGGGACGGGCAACTAATGAAAAACTGTTTTTT
TRBJ2-5,-,-,TRBV4-1,CASSRGLAVGGETQYF,TGCGCCAGCAGCCGCGGGCTAGCCGTGGGTGGAGAGACCCAGTACTTC
TRBJ2-2,-,TRBD1,TRBV5-6,CASKLGQGSAGELFF,TGTGCCAGCAAACTCGGACAGGGTTCGGCCGGGGAGCTGTTTTTT
TRBJ1-5,-,TRBD1,TRBV19,CASSISRDRDAPQHF,TGTGCCAGTAGTATCTCTCGGGACAGGGATGCGCCCCAGCATTTT
TRBJ1-1,-,-,TRBV18,CASSPPTDTEAFF,TGTGCCAGCTCACCACCGACTGACACTGAAGCTTTCTTT
TRBJ2-3,few,TRBD2,TRBV10-3,CAIKRGGIDTQYF,TGTGCCATCAAGCGGGGGGGTATAGATACGCAGTATTTT
TRBJ2-7,-,TRBD2,TRBV11-2,CASSLDRLAGVEQYF,TGTGCCAGCAGCTTAGATAGACTAGCGGGAGTTGAGCAGTACTTC
TRBJ2-1,-,TRBD2,TRBV29-1,CSVIIAGGGNEQFF,TGCAGCGTCATAATAGCGGGGGGAGGGAATGAGCAGTTCTTC
TRBJ2-7,-,-,TRBV7-9,CASSWATEQYF,TGTGCCAGCAGCTGGGCAACCGAGCAGTACTTC
TRBJ1-5,few,-,TRBV10-3,CAIRSDNQPQHF,TGTGCCATCAGGTCAGACAATCAGCCCCAGCATTTT
TRBJ1-1,few,-,TRBV21-1,CASSKGTRRNTEAFF,TGTGCCAGCAGCAAAGGAACACGAAGGAACACTGAAGCTTTCTTT
TRBJ2-1,few,-,TRBV6-6,CASSYTSSYNEQFF,TGTGCCAGCAGTTATACTAGCTCCTACAATGAGCAGTTCTTC
TRBJ1-1,-,-,TRBV7-9,CASSRPGTEAFF,TGTGCCAGCAGCCGCCCGGGGACTGAAGCTTTCTTT
TRBJ2-7,-,TRBD2,TRBV7-9,CASSPGLAGDYEQYF,TGTGCCAGCAGTCCCGGACTAGCGGGAGACTACGAGCAGTACTTC
TRBJ2-5,few,-,TRBV30,CAWSVDTLQETQYF,TGTGCCTGGAGTGTCGACACTCTCCAAGAGACCCAGTACTTC
TRBJ2-1,few,TRBD2,TRBV7-2,CASSRIAGGQNEQFF,TGTGCCAGCAGCCGAATAGCGGGGGGGCAGAATGAGCAGTTCTTC
TRBJ2-1,-,TRBD2,TRBV5-1,CASRGGVAGYNEQFF,TGCGCCAGCAGAGGAGGAGTAGCGGGATACAATGAGCAGTTCTTC
TRBJ2-1,few,TRBD2,TRBV7-9,CASSLVSNAGGGSYNEQFF,TGTGCCAGCAGCTTGGTCTCTAACGCGGGAGGGGGCTCCTACAATGAGCAGTTCTTC
TRBJ1-2,-,-,TRBV12-5,CASGLVGGRGDGYTF,TGTGCTAGTGGTTTGGTAGGAGGGAGGGGAGATGGCTACACCTTC
TRBJ1-2,-,TRBD1,TRBV5-1,CASSPGQGMHYGYTF,TGCGCCAGCAGCCCTGGACAGGGGATGCACTATGGCTACACCTTC
TRBJ1-6,-,-,TRBV7-2,CASSPPGRTPLHF,TGTGCCAGCAGCCCCCCGGGAAGGACACCCCTCCACTTT
TRBJ2-3,-,-,TRBV9,CASSVVAGAPTDTQYF,TGTGCCAGCAGCGTAGTGGCGGGGGCCCCCACAGATACGCAGTATTTT
TRBJ1-1,few,TRBD1,TRBV9,CASSVVRDRGYTEAFF,TGTGCCAGCAGCGTCGTGAGGGACAGGGGCTATACTGAAGCTTTCTTT
TRBJ2-3,few,TRBD1,TRBV28,CASSWSGGILGTDTQYF,TGTGCCAGCAGTTGGTCAGGGGGCATCTTGGGCACAGATACGCAGTATTTT
TRBJ1-1,-,-,TRBV30,CAWSRAEAFF,TGTGCCTGGAGTAGAGCTGAAGCTTTCTTT
TRBJ1-1,-,TRBD1,TRBV29-1,CSVTQQGAGTEAFF,TGCAGCGTTACGCAACAGGGGGCAGGCACTGAAGCTTTCTTT
TRBJ1-2,few,TRBD1,TRBV29-1,CSVGTGGAAGYTF,TGCAGCGTTGGAACAGGGGGCGCAGCTGGCTACACCTTC
TRBJ2-7,-,TRBD2,TRBV2,CASSSSGGLSYEQYF,TGTGCCAGCAGTTCCAGCGGGGGGCTTTCCTACGAGCAGTACTTC
TRBJ2-5,-,-,TRBV4-1,CASSQDRFQYF,TGCGCCAGCAGCCAAGACAGGTTCCAGTACTTC
TRBJ2-1,few,-,TRBV6-5,CASSYSNFYNEQFF,TGTGCCAGCAGTTACTCGAACTTCTACAATGAGCAGTTCTTC
TRBJ2-7,few,TRBD2,TRBV29-1,CSVEVLAGVSYEQYF,TGCAGCGTTGAAGTACTAGCGGGAGTTTCCTACGAGCAGTACTTC
TRBJ2-3,few,TRBD2,TRBV6-5,CASSYGGRGGTQYF,TGTGCCAGCAGTTACGGCGGGAGGGGGGGAACGCAGTATTTT
TRBJ2-7,-,-,TRBV6-5,CASSYGERYEQYF,TGTGCCAGCAGTTATGGGGAGAGGTACGAGCAGTACTTC
TRBJ2-2,few,-,TRBV7-2,CASSPRGGGAGELFF,TGTGCCAGCAGCCCTCGTGGGGGAGGCGCCGGGGAGCTGTTTTTT
TRBJ1-2,few,TRBD1,TRBV5-4,CASIPGGYYGYTF,TGTGCCAGCATCCCAGGGGGCTACTATGGCTACACCTTC
TRBJ2-7,-,-,TRBV25-1,CASSEGGGRHYEQYF,TGTGCCAGCAGTGAAGGGGGCGGCAGACACTACGAGCAGTACTTC
TRBJ1-4,few,-,TRBV29-1,CSVRRSNEKLFF,TGCAGCGTTAGACGGAGTAATGAAAAACTGTTTTTT